The 30 T cell receptor beta chains below all came from one sample that was sequenced in a study of T cell repertoires in cytomegalovirus infection. TCRdb passed the reads through MiXCR, listing each CDR3 protein once. The repertoire holds 200,000 or so distinct CDR3 sequences, around 35% seen once, with roughly three fifths in the top ten. Antigens of these TCRs are unknown. The sample in question was CD8+ T cells from cultured PBMCs, obtained from culture after CMV antigen stimulation. All receptors come from a human donor in good health (CMV status not recorded). Some clones in this sample may be carry-over from other donors' samples.

This clonotype has just one count. The gene calls are TRBV11-2 and TRBJ2-7; D unresolved. V lost 0 bases and J lost 4, with 13 bases in between. CDR3 length: 15 residues. Germline V gene sequence: CDR1 SGHAT, CDR2 FQNNGV. CDR3 nucleotides: TGTGCCAGCAGCTTAGAAGGCAGACTCCCTTACGAGCAGTACTTC. It encodes CASSLEGRLPYEQYF. The variable domain in full, completed from reference TRBV11-2 and TRBJ2-7, reads EAGVAQSPRYKIIEKRQSVAFWCNPISGHATLYWYQQILGQGPKLLIQFQNNGVVDDSQLPKDRFSAERLKGVDSTLKIQPAKLEDSAVYLCASSLEGRLPYEQYFGPGTRLTVT.

The rearrangement uses TRBV6-6 and TRBJ2-1; perhaps TRBD1 as D (5 bases). The CDR3 has 12 residues. V was clipped by 2 bases and J by 7 bases, with 6 bases between them. The germline V gene has CDR1 MNHNY and CDR2 SVGAGI (reference sequence). The CDR3 spells CASSYAGNEQFF. The DNA of the CDR3 is TGTGCCAGCAGTTACGCAGGGAATGAGCAGTTCTTC.

This clonotype was seen ten or more times. The CDR3 coding sequence is TGTGCCAGCAGCTCCGTACCGTTTAGAGAGCAGTACTTC. It encodes CASSSVPFREQYF. The J gene is TRBJ2-7, the V gene TRBV7-3; no firm D call. The CDR3 is 13 amino acids. Germline V lookup: CDR1 SGHTA, CDR2 FQGTGA. V lost 4 bases and J 7 bases, leaving 14 bases between the germline ends.

This clonotype was picked up a small number of times. CDR3 region: CASSIRGTEAFF. The CDR3 DNA is TGTGCCAGCAGCATCAGGGGGACTGAAGCTTTCTTT. This rearrangement joins TRBV7-2 to TRBJ1-1; TRBD1 aligns across 7 bases. V gave up 5 bases and J gave up 5 bases; unmatched junction bases: 2. CDR1 and CDR2 (germline): SGHTA, FQGNSA. This CDR3 has 12 residues.

In this sample, this clonotype turned up once. This may stem from a read error, because a much larger clone lies one nucleotide away. The chain has TRBV7-3 and TRBJ1-2; 8 bases map to TRBD1. The CDR3 loop spans 17 amino acids. V shed 7 bases and J 3 bases; nucleotides not matched to a gene: 16. Germline V lookup: CDR1 SGHTA, CDR2 FQGTGA. This CDR3 is CASKTRRGAGGYYGYTF. Written as DNA, the CDR3 is TGTGCCAGCAAAACCCGCAGAGGGGCAGGGGGCTACTATGGCTACACCTTC.

The V call is TRBV7-2, the J call TRBJ1-2; D call uncertain. The V end was cut by 2 bases, the J end by 4 bases, with 20 bases between. Germline values: CDR1 SGHTA, CDR2 FQGNSA. This CDR3 spans 17 amino acids. The DNA for the CDR3 is TGTGCCAGCAGCTTATACGACACGGACGCAGTATCCTATGGCTACACCTTC. This sequence encodes CASSLYDTDAVSYGYTF.

This clonotype came up a few times. The rearrangement links TRBV11-2 to TRBJ2-3; 7 bases map to TRBD1. With 1 base clipped from V and 10 bases from J, the junction kept 26 bases outside the gene matches. CDR3 length: 20 amino acids. Per the germline V gene, CDR1 is SGHAT and CDR2 is FQNNGV. As DNA, the CDR3 is TGTGCCAGCAGCTTAGCAGGACAGGATATTCTAATCTCACTGAACGGGGCGCAGTATTTT. This encodes CASSLAGQDILISLNGAQYF.

The chain links TRBV6-1 to TRBJ1-1; D is unresolved. Trimming shortened V by 6 bases and J by 1 base, and 24 bases separated the two germline ends. Germline CDR1 and CDR2: MNHNS and SASEGT. This CDR3 region has 18 residues. The CDR3 bases are TGTGCCAGCAGCCCCGAGAGTGAGTGGAGGAGAGGGAACACTGAAGCTTTCTTT. This codes for CASSPESEWRRGNTEAFF.

This clonotype was seen once. The J gene is TRBJ1-1, the V gene TRBV7-9; D remains ambiguous. The CDR3 totals 14 residues. The V and J ends lost 5 bases and 1 base respectively, with 11 bases between them. CDR1 and CDR2 from the germline V gene are SEHNR and FQNEAQ (reference sequence). CDR3 coding DNA: TGTGCCAGCAGCGGTCACCGGGGGAACACTGAAGCTTTCTTT. Translating it yields CASSGHRGNTEAFF.

This clonotype is a singleton in its sample. The V and J genes are TRBV9 and TRBJ1-2, with 9 bases aligning to TRBD1. V lost 3 bases and J lost 4; bases outside the gene matches: 7. Per the germline V gene, CDR1 is SGDLS and CDR2 is YYNGEE. This CDR3 is 15 amino acids long. The DNA for the CDR3 is TGTGCCAGCAGCGGGACGGACAGGGGTCCCTATGGCTACACCTTC. It translates to CASSGTDRGPYGYTF.

This clonotype has a handful of counts. V usage is TRBV7-9 and J usage is TRBJ2-3, with a weak D call TRBD1 (6 bases). Trimming removed 5 bases at V and 0 bases at J, with 21 bases between. CDR1 is SEHNR, CDR2 FQNEAQ, per germline (reference sequence). CDR3 length: 18 amino acids. The CDR3 DNA sequence: TGTGCCAGCAGCCTCAGCGGAGGACAGTATGGGAGCACAGATACGCAGTATTTT. Translating gives CASSLSGGQYGSTDTQYF.

V and J are TRBV7-9 and TRBJ1-5, with TRBD1 identical over 7 bases. Germline values: CDR1 SEHNR, CDR2 FQNEAQ (reference sequence). V shed 5 bases, J shed 5 bases, and the junction held 3 bases outside the gene matches. This CDR3 is built from 13 residues. The CDR3 spells CASSRDSHQPQHF. The CDR3 DNA reads as TGTGCCAGCAGCAGGGACAGCCATCAGCCCCAGCATTTT.

The V call is TRBV2, the J call TRBJ1-2; unclear D gene. Trimming removed 2 bases at V and 5 bases at J, with 3 bases between. The CDR3 length is 11 residues. CDR1 and CDR2 from the germline V gene are SNHLY and FYNNEI. CDR3 bases: TGTGCCAGCAGTGAAAGTTATGGCTACACCTTC. Translation: CASSESYGYTF.

This clonotype was detected a few times. Written as DNA, the CDR3 is TGTGCCAGCAGCCAAGGCTGGGCGGGGAACACAGATACGCAGTATTTT. Its protein product is CASSQGWAGNTDTQYF. The chain couples TRBV7-2 to TRBJ2-3, with D possibly being TRBD2 (6 bases). With 5 bases removed from V and 2 bases from J, the gap between germline ends came to 17 bases. The germline V gene has CDR1 SGHTA and CDR2 FQGNSA. This CDR3 contains 16 residues.

Remarks on this clonotype: The junction and the germline gene differ at one end; a read error may be behind it. The J gene is TRBJ2-7, the V gene TRBV15, with D tentatively TRBD1 or TRBD2 (6 bases each). CDR1 is LNHNV and CDR2 is YYDKDF in the germline V gene (reference sequence). The CDR3 sequence is 14 residues long. CDR3 DNA: TGTACCACCAGCAGCCGGACGGGGGCTAACGAGCAGTACTTC. This encodes CTTSSRTGANEQYF.

The chain combines TRBV7-2 with TRBJ2-1; 11 nucleotides align to TRBD2. The trim removed 5 bases at V and 7 bases at J, leaving 7 bases unmatched. The CDR3 is 15 residues long. The germline V gene encodes CDR1 SGHTA and CDR2 FQGNSA. The CDR3 DNA follows: TGTGCCAGCAGCCAGGTAGCGGGAGGGCCGAATGAGCAGTTCTTC. This translates into CASSQVAGGPNEQFF.

This chain uses TRBV11-1 with TRBJ1-2; 8 bases line up with TRBD1. From germline, CDR1 is SGHAT and CDR2 FQDESV (reference sequence). The trim removed 5 bases at V and 2 bases at J, leaving 7 bases unmatched. The CDR3 sequence is 15 residues long. The CDR3 bases are TGTGCCAGCAGCCCTCGGTCAGGGGGCAACTATGGCTACACCTTC. Its translation is CASSPRSGGNYGYTF.

This clonotype was detected once. The J gene is TRBJ2-1, the V gene TRBV29-1; 9 nucleotides align to TRBD2. The ends lost 1 base at V and 8 bases at J; junction bases unmatched: 9. The CDR3 contains 15 residues. CDR1 SQVTM and CDR2 ANQGSEA come from the germline V gene. As DNA, the CDR3 is TGCAGCGTTGAAGGGACTAGCGAAATTAGGGATGAGCAGTTCTTC. As protein: CSVEGTSEIRDEQFF.

This clonotype was observed many times. The chain has TRBV7-6 and TRBJ2-1, with 8 bases lining up with TRBD1. The trim removed 5 bases at V and 3 bases at J, leaving 6 bases unmatched. Germline lookup yields CDR1 SGHVS and CDR2 FNYEAQ. This CDR3 is 15 amino acids long. CDR3 protein: CASSPDRGIYNEQFF. The CDR3 bases are TGTGCCAGCAGCCCCGACAGGGGAATCTACAATGAGCAGTTCTTC.

This clonotype appeared once. The chain employs TRBV28 and TRBJ2-7, with 7 bases lining up with TRBD1. Germline CDR1 reads MDHEN; CDR2 reads SYDVKM. The CDR3 is made up of 14 amino acids. The trim removed 6 bases at V and 0 bases at J, leaving 5 bases unmatched. The CDR3 region is CASRRQGASYEQYF. The CDR3 nucleotides are TGTGCCAGCAGGAGACAGGGTGCCTCCTACGAGCAGTACTTC.

This clonotype showed up just a few times. This chain connects TRBV12-3 or TRBV12-4 to TRBJ1-3; D is unresolved. CDR3 length: 15 amino acids. Deletions cut 1 base from V and 0 bases from J, with 7 bases between. The CDR3 DNA follows: TGTGCCAGCAGTTTAGGGCAGTTCTCTGGAAACACCATATATTTT. This translates into CASSLGQFSGNTIYF.

This clonotype has just a few counts. This chain links TRBV7-3 with TRBJ2-5; D is perhaps TRBD1 or TRBD2 (5 bases each). Germline V gene lookup returns CDR1 SGHTA and CDR2 FQGTGA. This CDR3 has 15 residues. V lost 5 bases and J lost 2, with 15 bases in between. The CDR3 DNA is TGTGCCAGCAGCGGGGTGGGGGAACCTCAAGAGACCCAGTACTTC. The encoded protein is CASSGVGEPQETQYF.

The chain carries TRBV14 and TRBJ2-7, with D uncertain. The CDR3 totals 18 residues. V was pared by 4 bases and J by 0 bases, with 22 bases between. In germline, CDR1 is SGHDN, CDR2 FVKESK. The CDR3 sequence: CASSPRPTLSYSSYEQYF. The CDR3 DNA follows: TGTGCCAGCAGCCCAAGACCAACACTCTCCTACTCCTCCTACGAGCAGTACTTC.

In its sample, this clonotype was seen many times. This chain uses TRBV11-2 with TRBJ1-6; D uncertain. V was trimmed by 2 bases and J by 4 bases, leaving 12 bases between them. The CDR3 runs 16 residues. Germline CDR1 SGHAT, CDR2 FQNNGV. CDR3 nucleotides: TGTGCCAGCAGCTTAAACTCCTCTCCTTATAATTCACCCCTCCACTTT. This translates into CASSLNSSPYNSPLHF.

The V and J genes are TRBV10-3 and TRBJ2-1, with TRBD2 as a possible D gene (5 bases). The CDR3 sequence is 15 residues long. Germline lookup yields CDR1 ENHRY and CDR2 SYGVKD. Trimming left V 6 bases short and J 7 bases short, with 19 bases between. In DNA form, the CDR3 reads TGTGCCATCAGAGGCGCCGGGGAACTCCTGAATGAGCAGTTCTTC. Translation gives CAIRGAGELLNEQFF.

This clonotype was detected only a few times. The chain carries TRBV6-1 and TRBJ2-1, with 9 nucleotides matching TRBD1. V gave up 7 bases and J gave up 1 base; unmatched junction bases: 8. Germline V gene lookup returns CDR1 MNHNS and CDR2 SASEGT. The CDR3 consists of 16 residues. The chain's CDR3 is CASTWDREGSYNEQFF. The DNA of the CDR3 is TGTGCCAGCACCTGGGACAGGGAGGGGTCCTACAATGAGCAGTTCTTC.

This clonotype was recorded a few times. The rearrangement uses TRBV6-2 or TRBV6-3 and TRBJ1-1; 7 bases agree with TRBD1. Germline CDR1 is MNHEY and CDR2 is SVGEGT. The CDR3 is 16 residues long. Germline trimming cut 6 bases from V and 0 bases from J; bases unmatched to any gene: 10. The CDR3 nucleotides read TGTGCCAGCAGCTTTGACAGGGCCCGTATGAACACTGAAGCTTTCTTT. Encoded protein: CASSFDRARMNTEAFF.

The V and J genes are TRBV28 and TRBJ2-7; D gene uncertain. Germline-derived CDR1 and CDR2 are MDHEN and SYDVKM. CDR3 length: 17 amino acids. With 3 bases removed from V and 0 bases from J, the gap between germline ends came to 18 bases. CDR3 sequence (DNA): TGTGCCAGCAGTTTGCACACCCGAATAAGGAGCTCCTACGAGCAGTACTTC. Its protein product is CASSLHTRIRSSYEQYF.

This sequence joins TRBV25-1 and TRBJ2-2, with D possibly matching TRBD2 (6 bases). Trimming removed 7 bases from V and 4 bases from J, with 16 bases in between. The CDR3 runs to 15 residues. CDR1 is MGHDK and CDR2 is SYGVNS in the germline V gene. The CDR3 protein is CASIEWGRTTGELFF. CDR3 bases: TGTGCCAGCATCGAATGGGGGAGGACCACCGGGGAGCTGTTTTTT.

This chain connects TRBV6-1 to TRBJ1-5; D not resolved. The CDR3 spans 14 residues. Germline loops: CDR1 MNHNS, CDR2 SASEGT. This CDR3 is CAVTDIYSNQPQHF. CDR3 DNA sequence: TGTGCAGTAACAGATATCTATAGCAATCAGCCCCAGCATTTT.